This T cell receptor beta chain is drawn from a study of T cell responses to AZD1222 COVID-19 vaccine. Study results and caveats: Baseline antibody screening turned up just a handful of seropositive AZD1222 recipients. Donors, mostly white British, included more females; clonal diversity was possibly underestimated.

Details on this clone: As yet, its antigen is unknown.

CDR1 MDHEN and CDR2 SYDVKM come from the germline V gene. CDR3 length: 13 residues. V lost 7 bases, J lost 6 bases, and 4 bases stayed unmatched. Generated by immunoSEQ multiplex PCR, the TCRdb table keeps only in-frame clones and is missing some. The sample records 150,000 to 250,000 clones, approximately 93% being singletons. The rearrangement links TRBV28 to TRBJ1-5; 9 positions match TRBD1. The sequence was collected from an adult who received the AZD1222 COVID-19 vaccine. The sample in question was peripheral blood, obtained 28 days after the second AZD1222 dose. CDR3 sequence (DNA): TGTGCCAGCATCCGACAGGGGGGTCAGCCCCAGCATTTT. Protein sequence: CASIRQGGQPQHF.